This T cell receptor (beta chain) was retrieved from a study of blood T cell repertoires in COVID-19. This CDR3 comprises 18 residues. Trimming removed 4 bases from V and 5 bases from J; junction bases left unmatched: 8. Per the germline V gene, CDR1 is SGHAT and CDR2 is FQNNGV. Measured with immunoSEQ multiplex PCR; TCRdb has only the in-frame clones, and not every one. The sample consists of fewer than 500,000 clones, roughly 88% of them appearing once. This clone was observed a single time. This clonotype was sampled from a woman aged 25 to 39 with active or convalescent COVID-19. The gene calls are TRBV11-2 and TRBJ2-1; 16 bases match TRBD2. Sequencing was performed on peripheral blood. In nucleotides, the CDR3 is TGTGCCAGCAGCTCCGGGACTAGCGGGGGGGCCGAGAACAATGAGCAGTTCTTC. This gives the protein CASSSGTSGGAENNEQFF.